This passage covers 14 T cell receptor beta chains from one sample sequenced in a study of T cells in localized non-small cell lung cancer. Using immunoSEQ multiplex PCR, the repertoire was profiled, and TCRdb retains in-frame clones only, with some absent. The sample carries about 1,800 clones, about 24% recorded once. The specimen comprised normal lung tissue next to the tumor, sampled before any cancer treatment. The receptors derive from a male donor aged 60 or over with stage II squamous cell lung carcinoma.

This clone showed up just a few times. The chain has TRBV5-1 and TRBJ2-1; the D gene is possibly TRBD2 (6 bases). The V end lost 1 base, the J end lost 8 bases, and 13 bases lay between the germline ends. CDR1 and CDR2 from the germline V gene are SGHRS and YFSETQ. The CDR3 has 14 residues. In DNA form, the CDR3 reads TGCGCCAGCAGCTTGTACGGGCCGGGGGATGAGCAGTTCTTC. Translating gives CASSLYGPGDEQFF.

This clone was counted between two and nine times. The chain links TRBV6-8 to TRBJ1-2; TRBD1 matches at 7 bases. Germline lookup yields CDR1 MNHGY and CDR2 SAAAGT. The CDR3 has 15 amino acids. V trimming: 7 bases; J trimming: 0 bases; junction bases outside the gene matches: 8. The CDR3 bases are TGTGCCAGCAACGGGAGGGACAGATCTAACTATGGCTACACCTTC. Amino acid sequence: CASNGRDRSNYGYTF.

By share of the sample, this clone is large. The chain couples TRBV11-3 to TRBJ1-3; no clear D. There are 14 residues in the CDR3. The germline V and J ends were trimmed by 0 bases and 2 bases, with 5 bases remaining between them. From germline, CDR1 is SGHNT and CDR2 YENEEA. The CDR3 DNA is TGTGCCAGCAGCTTAGATTCCACTGGAAACACCATATATTTT. Translating gives CASSLDSTGNTIYF. Complete variable domain (other parts from reference TRBV11-3 and TRBJ1-3): EAGVVQSPRYKIIEKKQPVAFWCNPISGHNTLYWYLQNLGQGPELLIRYENEEAVDDSQLPKDRFSAERLKGVDSTLKIQPAELGDSAVYLCASSLDSTGNTIYFGEGSWLTVV.

The chain employs TRBV19 and TRBJ2-7; D is unclear. Trimming removed 3 bases from V and 5 bases from J, with 11 bases in between. Germline V CDR1 and CDR2: LNHDA, SQIVND (reference sequence). The CDR3 is 13 residues long. The CDR3: CASSISGLDEQYF. DNA of the CDR3: TGTGCCAGTAGTATCTCCGGGTTGGACGAGCAGTACTTC.

The chain links TRBV30 to TRBJ1-1, with a weak D call TRBD1 (6 bases). Germline V gene sequence: CDR1 GTSNPN, CDR2 SVGIG (reference sequence). CDR3 length: 13 amino acids. The V end was cut by 5 bases, the J end by 4 bases, with 14 bases between. CDR3 amino acids: CAWAGVSGTEAFF. For the CDR3, the DNA is TGTGCCTGGGCAGGGGTCTCGGGCACTGAAGCTTTCTTT.

The CDR3 DNA reads TGTGCTAGTGGTTCCAGCGGGGGGGCCAGTATCGGGGAGCTGTTTTTT. This codes for CASGSSGGASIGELFF. The chain has TRBV12-5 and TRBJ2-2, with TRBD2 matching 10 bases. Germline lookup yields CDR1 LGHNT and CDR2 FRNRAP. CDR3 length equals 16 residues. The junction had 9 bases not matched to a gene; V was cut back by 4 bases and J by 7 bases.

Relative to its sample, this clone is medium-sized. This rearrangement joins TRBV11-3 to TRBJ2-1, with D possibly TRBD2 on 6 matching bases. V was trimmed by 3 bases and J by 8 bases, leaving 14 bases between them. CDR3 length: 14 amino acids. Germline CDR1 and CDR2: SGHNT and YENEEA. CDR3 bases: TGTGCCAGCAGCTTTGCACTAGCTGAGGATGAGCAGTTCTTC. Protein product: CASSFALAEDEQFF.

This clone showed up just a few times. The CDR3 DNA reads TGTGCCAGCGGCCCCCGGGACGCTGTACGGGAGCAGTACTTC. Its protein product is CASGPRDAVREQYF. This chain connects TRBV9 to TRBJ2-7; D could derive from TRBD1 or TRBD2 (5 bases each). Trimming shortened V by 7 bases and J by 7 bases, and 21 bases separated the two germline ends. CDR1 and CDR2 from the germline V gene are SGDLS and YYNGEE. The CDR3 length is 14 residues. Complete variable domain (other parts from reference TRBV9 and TRBJ2-7): DSGVTQTPKHLITATGQRVTLRCSPRSGDLSVYWYQQSLDQGLQFLIQYYNGEERAKGNILERFSAQQFPDLHSELNLSSLELGDSALYFCASGPRDAVREQYFGPGTRLTVT.

The CDR3 here is CASSYSTGTVGGYTF. Here the CDR3 DNA reads TGTGCCAGCAGTTACTCGACCGGAACGGTGGGTGGCTACACCTTC. The chain links TRBV6-8 to TRBJ1-2; the D is unclear. Trimming removed 0 bases at V and 7 bases at J, with 15 bases between. Germline lookup yields CDR1 MNHGY and CDR2 SAAAGT. The CDR3 contains 15 residues.

This clone occurred a few times. V is TRBV9 and J is TRBJ1-6; the D gene is possibly TRBD1 (6 bases). The length of the CDR3 is 15 residues. Germline V gene sequence: CDR1 SGDLS, CDR2 YYNGEE. V was cut by 5 bases and J by 7 bases, with 16 bases left in between. CDR3 DNA sequence: TGTGCCAGCAGGATGGAGGACAGAACCAATTCACCCCTCCACTTT. This translates into CASRMEDRTNSPLHF.

The V call is TRBV18, the J call TRBJ1-1; 12 bases align to TRBD1. Germline V gene data show CDR1 as KGHSH and CDR2 as LQKENI. The CDR3 spans 17 residues. Trimming took 5 bases from V and 1 from J; bases not matched to a gene: 8. The CDR3 DNA sequence: TGTGCCAGCTCAGAAAGGGGGACAGGGGGCCCGAACACTGAAGCTTTCTTT. This sequence encodes CASSERGTGGPNTEAFF.

The genes are TRBV6-8 and TRBJ2-7; tentative D call: TRBD1 (5 bases). The V and J ends lost 0 bases and 2 bases respectively, with 5 bases between them. This CDR3 comprises 13 residues. The V gene's germline CDR1 is MNHGY and CDR2 SAAAGT. CDR3 in amino acids: CASSYSTAYEQYF. For the CDR3, the DNA is TGTGCCAGCAGTTACTCGACAGCCTACGAGCAGTACTTC.

V usage is TRBV29-1 and J usage is TRBJ2-1; possibly TRBD1 for D (6 bases). This CDR3 region has 13 residues. Deletions cut 3 bases from V and 4 bases from J, with 10 bases between. Per germline, CDR1 SQVTM and CDR2 ANQGSEA. Here the CDR3 reads CSVDRGSYNEQFF. DNA of the CDR3: TGCAGCGTTGACAGGGGCTCATACAATGAGCAGTTCTTC.

This clone is large by share. The V and J genes are TRBV29-1 and TRBJ2-7, with D unclear. The germline V and J ends were trimmed by 5 bases and 1 base, with 12 bases remaining between them. This CDR3 comprises 13 residues. Germline CDR1 reads SQVTM; CDR2 reads ANQGSEA. The DNA for the CDR3 is TGCAGCGTTTCAGACCCTCAATCCTACGAGCAGTACTTC. Protein sequence: CSVSDPQSYEQYF.